This T cell receptor (beta chain) was identified during a study of cytomegalovirus exposure and HLA in healthy donors. Broader study findings: The classifier, whose performance was assessed in both the original and validation cohorts, reportedly diagnosed cytomegalovirus status with high specificity and sensitivity. It was found in a later analysis that first-cohort TCR clusters tended to co-occur in the approximately 130 validation repertoires. In vitro data verified a few CMV-associated chains as specific for CMV antigens.

Generated by immunoSEQ multiplex PCR, the TCRdb table keeps only in-frame clones and is missing some. The sample carries around 60,000 clones, roughly nine tenths recorded once. This CDR3 has 16 amino acids. Deletions cut 0 bases from V and 6 bases from J, with 17 bases between. The V gene's germline CDR1 is SGHRS and CDR2 YFSETQ. Comment on this clone: Its target is not known.

The clonotype was recovered from a man aged 18 to 30 in good health and CMV-seronegative. This chain uses TRBV5-1 with TRBJ2-3, with a tentative D call TRBD1 (6 bases). Sequenced: PBMCs. The CDR3 DNA sequence: TGCGCCAGCAGCTTGGACGTCGGGACACCTGGGGATACGCAGTATTTT. Protein sequence: CASSLDVGTPGDTQYF.